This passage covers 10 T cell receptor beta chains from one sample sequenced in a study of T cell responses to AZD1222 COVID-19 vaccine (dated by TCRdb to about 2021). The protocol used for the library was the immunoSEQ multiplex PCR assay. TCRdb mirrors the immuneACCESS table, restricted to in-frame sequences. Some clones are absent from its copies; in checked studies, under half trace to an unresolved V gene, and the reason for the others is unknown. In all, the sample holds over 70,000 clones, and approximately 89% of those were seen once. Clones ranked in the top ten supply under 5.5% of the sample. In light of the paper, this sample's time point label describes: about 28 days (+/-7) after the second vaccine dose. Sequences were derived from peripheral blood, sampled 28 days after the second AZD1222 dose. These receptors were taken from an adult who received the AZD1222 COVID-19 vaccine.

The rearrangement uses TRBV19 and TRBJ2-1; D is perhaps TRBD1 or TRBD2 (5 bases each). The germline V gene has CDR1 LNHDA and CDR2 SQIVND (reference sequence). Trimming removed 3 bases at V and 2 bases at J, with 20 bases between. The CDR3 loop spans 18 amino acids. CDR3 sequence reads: CASSISRGAQSPYNEQFF. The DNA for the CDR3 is TGTGCCAGTAGTATTAGTCGGGGCGCACAGAGCCCCTACAATGAGCAGTTCTTC.

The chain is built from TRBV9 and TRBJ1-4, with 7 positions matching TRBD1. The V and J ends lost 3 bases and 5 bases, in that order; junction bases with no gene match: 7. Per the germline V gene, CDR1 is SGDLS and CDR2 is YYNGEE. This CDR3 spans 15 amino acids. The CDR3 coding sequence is TGTGCCAGCAGCGCGGGACAGCCGAAGAATGAAAAACTGTTTTTT. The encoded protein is CASSAGQPKNEKLFF.

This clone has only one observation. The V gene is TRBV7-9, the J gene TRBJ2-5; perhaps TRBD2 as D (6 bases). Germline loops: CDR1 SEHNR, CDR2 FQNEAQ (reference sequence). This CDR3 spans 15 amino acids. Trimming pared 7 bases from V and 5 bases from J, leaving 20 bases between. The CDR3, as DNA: TGTGCCAGCAATCTCCGGGGGACTGGGGAGGAGACCCAGTACTTC. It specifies CASNLRGTGEETQYF.

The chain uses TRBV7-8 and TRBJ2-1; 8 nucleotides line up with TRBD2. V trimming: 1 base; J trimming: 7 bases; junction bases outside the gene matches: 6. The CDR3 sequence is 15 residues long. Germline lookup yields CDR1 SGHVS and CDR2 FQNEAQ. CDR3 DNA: TGTGCCAGCAGCTTAGAAGCGGGGGCCAGGAATGAGCAGTTCTTC. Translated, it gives CASSLEAGARNEQFF.

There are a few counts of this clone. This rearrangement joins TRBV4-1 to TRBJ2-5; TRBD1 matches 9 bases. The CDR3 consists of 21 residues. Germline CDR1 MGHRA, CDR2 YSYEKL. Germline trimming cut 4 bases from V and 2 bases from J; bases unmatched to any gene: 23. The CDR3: CASSLHILQQGARSRQETQYF. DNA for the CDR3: TGCGCCAGCAGCCTACACATTTTACAACAGGGGGCGAGAAGTAGGCAAGAGACCCAGTACTTC.

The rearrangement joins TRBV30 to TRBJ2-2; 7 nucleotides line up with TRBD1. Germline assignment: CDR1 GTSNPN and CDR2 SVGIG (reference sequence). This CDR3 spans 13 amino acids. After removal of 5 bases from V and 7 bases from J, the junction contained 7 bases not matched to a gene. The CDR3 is CAWQTGRGGELFF. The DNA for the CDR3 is TGTGCCTGGCAGACAGGGCGTGGCGGGGAGCTGTTTTTT. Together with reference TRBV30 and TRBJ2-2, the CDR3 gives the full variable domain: SQTIHQWPATLVQPVGSPLSLECTVEGTSNPNLYWYRQAAGRGLQLLFYSVGIGQISSEVPQNLSASRPQDRQFILSSKKLLLSDSGFYLCAWQTGRGGELFFGEGSRLTVL.

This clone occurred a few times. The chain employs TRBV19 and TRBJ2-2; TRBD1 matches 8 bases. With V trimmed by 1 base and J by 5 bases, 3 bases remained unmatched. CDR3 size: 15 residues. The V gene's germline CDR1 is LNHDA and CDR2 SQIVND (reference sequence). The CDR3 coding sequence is TGTGCCAGTAGTATAGGGACAGGGATAACCGGGGAGCTGTTTTTT. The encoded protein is CASSIGTGITGELFF. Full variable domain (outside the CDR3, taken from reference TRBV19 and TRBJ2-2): DGGITQSPKYLFRKEGQNVTLSCEQNLNHDAMYWYRQDPGQGLRLIYYSQIVNDFQKGDIAEGYSVSREKKESFPLTVTSAQKNPTAFYLCASSIGTGITGELFFGEGSRLTVL.

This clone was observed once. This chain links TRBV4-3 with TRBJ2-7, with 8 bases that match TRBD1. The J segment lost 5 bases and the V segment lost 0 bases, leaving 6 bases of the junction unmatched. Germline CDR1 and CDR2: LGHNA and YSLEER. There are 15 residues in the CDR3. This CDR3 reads CASSQDTRGHNEQYF. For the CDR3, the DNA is TGCGCCAGCAGCCAAGATACCAGGGGGCACAACGAGCAGTACTTC.

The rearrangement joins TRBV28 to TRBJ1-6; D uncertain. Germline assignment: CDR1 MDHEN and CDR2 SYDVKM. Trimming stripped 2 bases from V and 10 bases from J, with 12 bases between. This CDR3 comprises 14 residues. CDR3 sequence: CASSLVQENSPLHF. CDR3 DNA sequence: TGTGCCAGCAGTTTAGTTCAGGAAAACTCACCCCTCCACTTT. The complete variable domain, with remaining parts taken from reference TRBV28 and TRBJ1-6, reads DVKVTQSSRYLVKRTGEKVFLECVQDMDHENMFWYRQDPGLGLRLIYFSYDVKMKEKGDIPEGYSVSREKKERFSLILESASTNQTSMYLCASSLVQENSPLHFGNGTRLTVT.

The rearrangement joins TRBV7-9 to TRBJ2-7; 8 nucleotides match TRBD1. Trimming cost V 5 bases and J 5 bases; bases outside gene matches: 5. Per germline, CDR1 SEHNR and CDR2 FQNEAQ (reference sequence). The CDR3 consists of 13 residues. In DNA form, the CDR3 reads TGTGCCAGCAGCCCGAGGACAGGGAACGAGCAGTACTTC. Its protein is CASSPRTGNEQYF.